This TCR beta chain appears in the sequencing data of a study of OX40 agonist ivuxolimab in advanced cancers. Blood got drawn at baseline, again on cycle 4 day 1, and then on cycle 7 day 1. This CDR3 is built from 14 residues. V was shortened by 2 bases and J by 9 bases, with 14 bases between the two germline ends. Germline V gene sequence: CDR1 MDHEN, CDR2 SYDVKM. The table came from immunoSEQ multiplex PCR; TCRdb's copy has only in-frame clones and leaves some out. There are roughly 76,000 clones in the sample; 84% occur only once, and around 1.1% lies in the top ten. The chain links TRBV28 to TRBJ2-4; D assignment may be TRBD1 or TRBD2 (5 bases each). Sequencing was performed on CD4+ or CD8+ T cells sorted from blood, taken in a trial of the OX40 agonist ivuxolimab. This clonotype originated in an adult with an advanced solid tumor such as melanoma, head and neck, liver or kidney cancer. This CDR3 is CASSLPGPATIQYF. CDR3 in DNA: TGTGCCAGCAGTTTACCGGGACCAGCTACCATTCAGTACTTC.